The T cell receptor (beta chain) under discussion was sequenced for a study of Ad26.COV2.S vaccination and SARS-CoV-2 variants. Germline trimming cut 3 bases from V and 2 bases from J; bases unmatched to any gene: 12. This CDR3 is 20 amino acids long. Germline V gene data show CDR1 as LGHDT and CDR2 as YNNKEL (reference sequence). The method was immunoSEQ multiplex PCR; TCRdb's version includes in-frame clones alone and lacks a portion of them. The table records 360,000 or so clones, over 75% of them present only once. The treatment: roughly 19 received Ad26.COV2.S at low or high dose, single or two shots; five or six received placebo; per-sample allocation not given. Specimens were obtained on day 63 following the first vaccine or placebo injection.

The genes are TRBV3-1 (or the pseudogene TRBV3-2) and TRBJ2-3; 15 nucleotides agree with TRBD2. Sequencing used peripheral blood, obtained in a trial of Ad26.COV2.S vaccine versus placebo. The TCR was taken from a person aged 18 to 59 who received the Ad26.COV2.S COVID-19 vaccine or a placebo. CDR3 amino acids: CASSHGTSGGTEIPTDTQYF. The CDR3 DNA sequence: TGTGCCAGCAGCCACGGGACTAGCGGGGGGACCGAAATACCCACAGATACGCAGTATTTT.